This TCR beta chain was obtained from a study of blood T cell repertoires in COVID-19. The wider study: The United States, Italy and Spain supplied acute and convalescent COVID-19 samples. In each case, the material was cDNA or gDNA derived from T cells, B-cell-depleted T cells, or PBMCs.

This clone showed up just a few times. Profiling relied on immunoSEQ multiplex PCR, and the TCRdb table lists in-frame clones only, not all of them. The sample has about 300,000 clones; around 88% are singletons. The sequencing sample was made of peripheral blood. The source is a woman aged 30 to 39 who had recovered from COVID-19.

The DNA of the CDR3 is TGTGCCAGCAGCCGACGAGCGGGGGGTAGCACAGATACGCAGTATTTT. This codes for CASSRRAGGSTDTQYF. This chain connects TRBV3-1 (or the pseudogene TRBV3-2) to TRBJ2-3; TRBD2 matches 9 bases. The J segment lost 0 bases and the V segment lost 4 bases, leaving 5 bases of the junction unmatched. Germline V lookup: CDR1 LGHDT, CDR2 YNNKEL (reference sequence). The CDR3 has 16 residues.